This T cell receptor (beta chain) was sequenced during a study of cytomegalovirus exposure and HLA in healthy donors. Across the study: Within an early data release were about 85 million unique TCRs drawn from HLA-typed donors.

General study findings and limits: Confirmation was obtained in vitro that a few CMV-associated chains are specific for CMV antigens. TCR association rates varied by HLA locus in a later analysis, with DRB1 highest and HLA-C lowest.

When sampled, the donors appeared nominally healthy, though they likely had unrecorded immune exposures. Vbeta (60) and Jbeta (13) primers were used in the PCR. Assay used: immunoSEQ multiplex PCR; TCRdb lists only in-frame clones, some missing. Of roughly 97,000 clones listed, over 9% are singletons. J was trimmed by 5 bases and V by 3 bases; bases with no gene match: 1. Germline CDR1 and CDR2: KGHSH and LQKENI. CDR3 length equals 15 residues. The table lists this clone with a count of one. Its target is unknown. The V call is TRBV18, the J call TRBJ2-1, with 13 positions matching TRBD2. The receptor's source is a man aged 35-49 years in good health and CMV-seropositive. Sequencing was done on a sample of PBMCs. The CDR3 sequence: CASSPGLAGNNEQFF. CDR3 nucleotide sequence: TGTGCCAGCTCACCGGGACTAGCGGGGAACAATGAGCAGTTCTTC.